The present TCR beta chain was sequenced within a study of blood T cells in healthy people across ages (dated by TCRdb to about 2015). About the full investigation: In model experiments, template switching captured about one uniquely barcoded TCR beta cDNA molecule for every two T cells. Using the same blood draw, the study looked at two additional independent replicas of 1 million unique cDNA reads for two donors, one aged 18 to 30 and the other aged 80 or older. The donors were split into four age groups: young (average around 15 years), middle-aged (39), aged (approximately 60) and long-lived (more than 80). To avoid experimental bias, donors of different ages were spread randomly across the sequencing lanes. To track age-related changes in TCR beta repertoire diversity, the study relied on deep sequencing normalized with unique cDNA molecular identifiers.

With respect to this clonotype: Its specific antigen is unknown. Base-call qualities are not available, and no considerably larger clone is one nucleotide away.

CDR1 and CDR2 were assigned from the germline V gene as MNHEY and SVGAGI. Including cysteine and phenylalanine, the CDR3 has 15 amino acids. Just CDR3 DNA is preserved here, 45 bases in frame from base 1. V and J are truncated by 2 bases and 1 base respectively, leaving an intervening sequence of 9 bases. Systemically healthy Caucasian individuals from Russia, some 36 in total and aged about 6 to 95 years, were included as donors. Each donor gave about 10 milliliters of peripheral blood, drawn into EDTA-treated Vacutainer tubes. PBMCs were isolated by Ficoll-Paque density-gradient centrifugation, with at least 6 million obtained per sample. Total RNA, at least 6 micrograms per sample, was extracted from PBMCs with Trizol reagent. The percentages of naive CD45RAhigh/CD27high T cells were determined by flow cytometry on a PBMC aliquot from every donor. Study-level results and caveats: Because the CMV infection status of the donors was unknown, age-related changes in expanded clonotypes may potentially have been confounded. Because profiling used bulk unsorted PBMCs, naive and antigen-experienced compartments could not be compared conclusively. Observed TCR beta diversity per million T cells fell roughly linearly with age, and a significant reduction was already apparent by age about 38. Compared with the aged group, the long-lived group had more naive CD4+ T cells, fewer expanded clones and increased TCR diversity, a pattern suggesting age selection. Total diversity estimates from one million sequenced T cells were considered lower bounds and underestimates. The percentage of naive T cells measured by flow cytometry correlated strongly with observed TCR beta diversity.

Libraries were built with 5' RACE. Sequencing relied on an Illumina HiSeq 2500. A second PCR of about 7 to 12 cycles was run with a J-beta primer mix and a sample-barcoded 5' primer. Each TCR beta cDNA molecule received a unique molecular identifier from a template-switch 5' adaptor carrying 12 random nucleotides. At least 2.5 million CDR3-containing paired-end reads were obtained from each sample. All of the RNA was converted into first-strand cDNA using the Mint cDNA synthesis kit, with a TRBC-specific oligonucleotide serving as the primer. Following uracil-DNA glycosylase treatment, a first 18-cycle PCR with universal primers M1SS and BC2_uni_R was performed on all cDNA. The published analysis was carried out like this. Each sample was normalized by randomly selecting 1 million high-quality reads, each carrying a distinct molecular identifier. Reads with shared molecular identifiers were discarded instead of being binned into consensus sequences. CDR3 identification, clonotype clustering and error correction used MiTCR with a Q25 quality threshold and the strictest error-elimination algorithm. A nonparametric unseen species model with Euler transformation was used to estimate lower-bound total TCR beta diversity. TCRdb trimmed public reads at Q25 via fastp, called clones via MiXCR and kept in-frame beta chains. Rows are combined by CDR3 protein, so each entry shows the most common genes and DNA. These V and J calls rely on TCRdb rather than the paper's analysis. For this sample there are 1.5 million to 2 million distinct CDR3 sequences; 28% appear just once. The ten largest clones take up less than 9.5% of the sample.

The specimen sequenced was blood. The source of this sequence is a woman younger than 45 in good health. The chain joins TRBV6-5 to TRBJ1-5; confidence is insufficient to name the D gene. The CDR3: CASSYDGKSNQPQHF. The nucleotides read TGTGCCAGCAGTTACGATGGAAAAAGCAATCAGCCCCAGCATTTT.